These 4 T cell receptor beta chains share one sample of origin, sequenced in a study of blood T cell repertoires in COVID-19. Clones were read by immunoSEQ multiplex PCR, and TCRdb kept only the in-frame ones, dropping some. The sample holds 220,000 or so clones; about 88% are singletons and the top ten take around 9.6%. What was sequenced was peripheral blood. These receptors were collected from a woman aged 45-59 years with COVID-19, enrolled during active disease.

This clone was detected only once. The chain links TRBV4-3 to TRBJ2-3, with 8 bases fitting TRBD2. Germline trimming cut 1 base from V and 4 bases from J; bases unmatched to any gene: 7. Germline V gives CDR1 LGHNA, CDR2 YSLEER. CDR3 size: 16 residues. In nucleotides, the CDR3 is TGCGCCAGCAGCCAAGTCGAGGACGGGGGGGCAGATACGCAGTATTTT. This translates into CASSQVEDGGADTQYF.

CDR3 coding DNA: TGCGCCAGCAGGTCGTCACAGGGAACCGGGGAGCTGTTTTTT. This codes for CASRSSQGTGELFF. The rearrangement joins TRBV10-1 to TRBJ2-2; tentative D call: TRBD1 (6 bases). V dropped 6 bases and J dropped 5 bases, with 13 bases sitting between them. CDR3 length: 14 amino acids. Germline V lookup: CDR1 WNHNN, CDR2 SYGVQD (reference sequence).

The chain recombines TRBV5-1 with TRBJ1-3, with a tentative D call TRBD1 (6 bases). Trimming cost V 4 bases and J 4 bases, with 18 bases left between them. Germline V gene lookup returns CDR1 SGHRS and CDR2 YFSETQ. The CDR3 sequence is 16 residues long. The DNA of the CDR3 is TGCGCCAGCAGCAGACGACAGGCTGAATTAGGAAACACCATATATTTT. Its translation: CASSRRQAELGNTIYF.

The rearrangement uses TRBV9 and TRBJ2-1; 9 nucleotides match TRBD2. The germline V gene encodes CDR1 SGDLS and CDR2 YYNGEE. The V segment lost 0 bases and the J segment 3 bases; nucleotides outside the gene matches: 4. The CDR3 is made up of 16 amino acids. The CDR3 region is CASSVVPSGVYNEQFF. CDR3 nucleotide sequence: TGTGCCAGCAGCGTAGTCCCTAGCGGGGTCTACAATGAGCAGTTCTTC.